These 6 T cell receptor beta chains were sequenced from one sample in a study of post-analysis software for immune sequencing data. TCR beta cDNA libraries had unique molecular identifiers. TCRdb reprocessed the PCR reads via MiXCR and lists one record per CDR3 protein. The sample includes about 260,000 distinct CDR3 sequences, 36% of them seen just once. Their cognate antigens are unknown. Regarding the study as a whole: Controls showed lower frequencies than patients for five or six TRBV segments, and TRBV5-6, TRBV5-1 and TRBV20-1 were among these.

The sequenced sample was blood. All receptors come from a girl aged 10 to 17 with multiple sclerosis.

This clonotype was seen at least ten times. The chain couples TRBV20-1 to TRBJ1-1; TRBD1 might be the D (6 bases). The ends were cut back, 2 bases at V and 8 bases at J, with 12 bases in the middle. The CDR3 runs 12 residues. Germline V gene data show CDR1 as DFQATT and CDR2 as SNEGSKA (reference sequence). The CDR3 reads CSARPTGLEAFF. CDR3 bases: TGCAGTGCTAGACCAACAGGGCTGGAAGCTTTCTTT.

This clonotype has only a few counts. The rearrangement uses TRBV20-1 and TRBJ1-2; D gene uncertain. This CDR3 comprises 10 residues. In germline, CDR1 is DFQATT, CDR2 SNEGSKA (reference sequence). With 0 bases removed from V and 14 bases from J, the gap between germline ends came to 10 bases. The CDR3 DNA reads as TGCAGTGCTAGAGACCAGTCGGTAACCTTC. Its protein product is CSARDQSVTF.

This clonotype was counted only a few times. The chain is built from TRBV7-9 and TRBJ2-7; possibly TRBD2 for D (6 bases). Germline V gene data show CDR1 as SEHNR and CDR2 as FQNEAQ (reference sequence). V was clipped by 5 bases and J by 11 bases, with 16 bases between them. The CDR3 runs 12 residues. The chain's CDR3 is CASSIRPGEKYF. As DNA, the CDR3 is TGTGCCAGCAGCATTCGTCCGGGGGAAAAGTACTTC.

There are many counts of this clonotype. This chain connects TRBV19 to TRBJ1-5; 7 nucleotides align to TRBD1. Germline lookup yields CDR1 LNHDA and CDR2 SQIVND (reference sequence). This CDR3 comprises 13 residues. After removal of 10 bases from V and 3 bases from J, the junction contained 6 bases not matched to a gene. For the CDR3, the DNA is TGTGCCACCAATACAGGGGCCAATCAGCCCCAGCATTTT. The encoded protein is CATNTGANQPQHF.

The rearrangement uses TRBV4-3 and TRBJ2-3, with 8 nucleotides matching TRBD2. Germline CDR1 and CDR2: LGHNA and YSLEER. V lost 0 bases to trimming and J lost 4 bases; unmatched junction nucleotides: 6. The length of the CDR3 is 16 residues. The CDR3 spells CASSQESGSIADTQYF. In DNA form, the CDR3 reads TGCGCCAGCAGCCAAGAAAGCGGGAGCATCGCAGATACGCAGTATTTT.

The J gene is TRBJ2-5, the V gene TRBV20-1; D gene unclear. Trimming took off 5 bases at V and 3 bases at J, with 19 bases between the two ends. There are 15 residues in the CDR3. Germline values: CDR1 DFQATT, CDR2 SNEGSKA (reference sequence). CDR3 DNA: TGCAGTGCTGGGGATCTGAGAGGCAGAGAAGAGACCCAGTACTTC. Protein product: CSAGDLRGREETQYF.